This TCR beta chain was documented in a study of a mutant IDH1 vaccine in newly diagnosed glioma. Study as a whole: The initiation of vaccination occurred 4-6 weeks after radiotherapy alone, or with temozolomide cycles.

The data were produced by immunoSEQ multiplex PCR, yet TCRdb's version contains in-frame clones alone and is incomplete. The profile shows 25,000 to 30,000 clones, roughly 80% of them singletons. This clone was recorded a few times. Its antigen remains unknown. Broader study findings: There seemed to be no relation between pseudoprogression and changes in top peripheral T cell clonotypes.

Germline values: CDR1 SGHVS, CDR2 FQNEAQ. The CDR3 has 12 amino acids. Trimming shortened V by 6 bases and J by 11 bases, and 16 bases separated the two germline ends. The time point here: week 23, last vaccination. Vaccine doses each comprised 300 ug of mutant IDH1 20-mer peptide, with topical imiquimod. The sequence was obtained from a woman in her twenties or thirties with glioma. The rearrangement joins TRBV7-8 to TRBJ1-1, with D perhaps matching TRBD1 (6 bases). This specimen consisted of PBMCs, obtained from a glioma patient whose treatment included an IDH1 peptide vaccine. For the CDR3, the DNA is TGTGCCAGCAGTCCCGCGACAGGACGGGCTTTCTTT. Translation: CASSPATGRAFF.